This T cell receptor (beta chain) was captured by sequencing in a study of blood T cell repertoires in COVID-19. The overall study: Both acute and convalescent COVID-19 samples were obtained from the United States, Italy and Spain. T cells, B-cell-depleted T cells, or PBMCs provided the cDNA or gDNA that served as material.

The germline V and J ends were trimmed by 3 bases and 3 bases, with 15 bases remaining between them. Germline CDR1 reads MDHEN; CDR2 reads SYDVKM. This CDR3 is 15 amino acids long. This clone was seen a single time. Per the authors' pipeline: Scientists estimated how many nucleated cells there were by amplifying reference gene primers. Sequencing used immunoSEQ multiplex PCR; TCRdb keeps in-frame clones, though not all of them. The V and J calls and clone size are taken from that table; D and trimming were inferred from the DNA. The data contain 250,000 to 350,000 clones, about 88% of them singletons.

The rearrangement uses TRBV28 and TRBJ2-7; possible D gene TRBD2, 7 bases. Sequences were obtained from peripheral blood. This TCR was recovered from a woman aged 55-69 years with acute or convalescent COVID-19. The CDR3 DNA is TGTGCCAGCAGTTTTGGGGGGGCAGCGGGCTACGAGCAGTACTTC. Its protein product is CASSFGGAAGYEQYF.